This T cell receptor (beta chain) was sequenced in a study of shared clonotypes between healthy human individuals. The assay was immunoSEQ multiplex PCR, and TCRdb's table has in-frame clones only and misses some. This sample has 1,500,000 or so clones, with roughly 97% found just once. Division of CD4+ cells produced a CD45RA+ naive subset and a CD45RA-negative memory subset. Input material: naive CD4+ T cells sorted from blood. As for subset: CD45RA+ positively selected. The clonotype comes from a man under 40 in good health.

The CDR3 coding sequence is TGTGCCAGCAGCCAGGGCATGAACACTGAAGCTTTCTTT. Amino acid sequence: CASSQGMNTEAFF. The chain employs TRBV14 and TRBJ1-1; no definite D call. Germline CDR1 is SGHDN and CDR2 is FVKESK. This CDR3 region has 13 residues. Trimming pared 3 bases from V and 0 bases from J, leaving 5 bases between. Complete variable domain (other parts from reference TRBV14 and TRBJ1-1): EAGVTQFPSHSVIEKGQTVTLRCDPISGHDNLYWYRRVMGKEIKFLLHFVKESKQDESGMPNNRFLAERTGGTYSTLKVQPAELEDSGVYFCASSQGMNTEAFFGQGTRLTVV.